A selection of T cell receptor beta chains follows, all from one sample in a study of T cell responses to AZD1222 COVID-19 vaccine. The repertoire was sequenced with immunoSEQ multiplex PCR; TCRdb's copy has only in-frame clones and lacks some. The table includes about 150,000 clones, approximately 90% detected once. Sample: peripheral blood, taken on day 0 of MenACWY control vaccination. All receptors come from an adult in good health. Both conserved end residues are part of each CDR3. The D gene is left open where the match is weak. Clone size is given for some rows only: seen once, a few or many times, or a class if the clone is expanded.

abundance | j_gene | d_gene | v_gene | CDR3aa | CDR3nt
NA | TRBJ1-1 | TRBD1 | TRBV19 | CASSKRTGRGNTEAFF | TGTGCCAGTAGTAAAAGGACAGGGAGGGGGAACACTGAAGCTTTCTTT
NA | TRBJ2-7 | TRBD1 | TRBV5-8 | CASSLDRVREQYF | TGTGCCAGCAGCTTAGACAGGGTAAGGGAGCAGTACTTC
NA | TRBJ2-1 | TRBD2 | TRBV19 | CASKSGRGGNEQFF | TGTGCCAGTAAAAGTGGGAGGGGCGGCAATGAGCAGTTCTTC
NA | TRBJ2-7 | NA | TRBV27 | CASSLAATGSGEQYF | TGTGCCAGCAGTTTGGCAGCTACAGGGTCGGGCGAGCAGTACTTC
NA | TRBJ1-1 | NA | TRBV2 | CASSEEGNTEAFF | TGTGCCAGCAGTGAAGAGGGCAACACTGAAGCTTTCTTT
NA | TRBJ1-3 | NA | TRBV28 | CASSLRRAGNTIYF | TGTGCCAGCAGTTTACGCAGGGCTGGAAACACCATATATTTT
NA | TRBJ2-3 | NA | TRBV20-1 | CSATGTDTQYF | TGCAGTGCTACAGGCACAGATACGCAGTATTTT
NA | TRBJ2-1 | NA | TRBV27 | CASSPSGNEQFF | TGTGCCAGCAGTCCGTCCGGGAATGAGCAGTTCTTC
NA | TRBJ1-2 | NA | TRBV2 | CASSGTGNYGYTF | TGTGCCAGTTCCGGGACGGGGAACTATGGCTACACCTTC
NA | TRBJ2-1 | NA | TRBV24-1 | CATQWSSEQFF | TGTGCCACCCAATGGTCTAGTGAGCAGTTCTTC
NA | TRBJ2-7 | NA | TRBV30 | CAFGQGGYEQYF | TGTGCCTTCGGACAGGGAGGGTACGAGCAGTACTTC
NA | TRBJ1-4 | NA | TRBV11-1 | CASGLDSYNEKLFF | TGTGCCAGCGGGTTGGACAGCTACAATGAAAAACTGTTTTTT
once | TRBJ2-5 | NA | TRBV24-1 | CATSVGETQYF | TGTGCCACCAGTGTCGGGGAGACCCAGTACTTC
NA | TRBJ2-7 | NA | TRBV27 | CASSLEGLGEQYF | TGTGCCAGCAGTTTAGAGGGGCTCGGGGAGCAGTACTTC
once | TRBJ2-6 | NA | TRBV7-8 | CASSFGASGANVLTF | TGTGCCAGCAGCTTCGGGGCCTCTGGGGCCAACGTCCTGACTTTC
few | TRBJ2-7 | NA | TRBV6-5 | CASSYQVSDYEQYF | TGTGCCAGCAGTTACCAGGTGTCCGACTACGAGCAGTACTTC
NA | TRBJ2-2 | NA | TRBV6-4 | CASSDRGQVDTGELFF | TGTGCCAGCAGTGACCGGGGGCAGGTCGACACCGGGGAGCTGTTTTTT
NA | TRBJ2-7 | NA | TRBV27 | CASSFWGMGFYEQYF | TGTGCCAGCAGTTTCTGGGGGATGGGCTTCTACGAGCAGTACTTC
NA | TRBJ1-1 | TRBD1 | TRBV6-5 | CASSYRDRGQAFF | TGTGCCAGCAGTTACCGAGACAGGGGGCAAGCTTTCTTT
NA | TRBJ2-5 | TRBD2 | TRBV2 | CASSEVAGETQYF | TGTGCCAGCAGTGAAGTAGCGGGCGAGACCCAGTACTTC
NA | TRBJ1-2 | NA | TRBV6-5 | CASNGARVGYTF | TGTGCCAGCAACGGGGCGAGGGTCGGCTACACCTTC
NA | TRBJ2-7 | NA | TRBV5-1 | CASRRADSSYEQYF | TGCGCCAGCAGGCGCGCCGACAGCTCCTACGAGCAGTACTTC
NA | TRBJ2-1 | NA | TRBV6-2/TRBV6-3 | CASSQAGWGEQFF | TGTGCCAGCAGCCAGGCCGGGTGGGGGGAGCAGTTCTTC
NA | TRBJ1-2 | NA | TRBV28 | CASSSKNYGYTF | TGTGCCAGCAGTAGCAAAAACTATGGCTACACCTTC
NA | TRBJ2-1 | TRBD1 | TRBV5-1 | CASLGQGDYNEQFF | TGCGCCAGCCTGGGACAGGGGGACTACAATGAGCAGTTCTTC
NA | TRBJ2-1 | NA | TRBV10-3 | CAISGAISSSYNEQFF | TGTGCCATCAGTGGGGCTATCTCCAGCTCCTACAATGAGCAGTTCTTC
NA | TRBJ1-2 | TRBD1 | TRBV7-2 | CASSLDLQGAHYGYTF | TGTGCCAGCAGCTTAGACCTACAGGGGGCCCACTATGGCTACACCTTC
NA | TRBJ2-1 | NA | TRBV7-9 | CASSLGAGRSSYNEQFF | TGTGCCAGCAGCCTGGGGGCGGGACGCAGCTCCTACAATGAGCAGTTCTTC
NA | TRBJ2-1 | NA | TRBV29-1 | CSVERNNEQFF | TGCAGCGTTGAACGGAATAATGAGCAGTTCTTC
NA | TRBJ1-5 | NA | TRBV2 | CASSQTVQPQHF | TGTGCCAGCAGTCAGACAGTCCAGCCCCAGCATTTT
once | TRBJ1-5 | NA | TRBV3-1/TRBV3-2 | CASSQGWSNQPQHF | TGTGCCAGCAGCCAGGGTTGGAGCAATCAGCCCCAGCATTTT
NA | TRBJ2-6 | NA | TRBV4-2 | CASSQAVGSTGANVLTF | TGTGCCAGCAGCCAAGCAGTGGGCAGCACTGGGGCCAACGTCCTGACTTTC
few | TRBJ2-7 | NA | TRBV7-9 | CASSRGSYEQYF | TGTGCCAGCAGCCGGGGGTCCTACGAGCAGTACTTC
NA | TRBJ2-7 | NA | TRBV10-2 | CASSVGSGGYEQYF | TGCGCCAGCAGTGTGGGGAGTGGAGGCTACGAGCAGTACTTC
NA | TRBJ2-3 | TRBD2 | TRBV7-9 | CASSYPRTSGRVVDTQYF | TGTGCCAGCAGCTACCCCCGGACTAGCGGGAGGGTTGTAGATACGCAGTATTTT
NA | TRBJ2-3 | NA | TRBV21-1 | CASSKGQGAGDTQYF | TGTGCCAGCAGCAAAGGACAGGGGGCCGGAGATACGCAGTATTTT
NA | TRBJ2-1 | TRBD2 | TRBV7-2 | CASSLVSSGSLNNEQFF | TGTGCCAGCAGCTTAGTGTCTAGCGGGAGTTTGAACAATGAGCAGTTCTTC
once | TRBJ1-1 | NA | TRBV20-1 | CSIGRGERAFF | TGCAGTATCGGACGGGGGGAACGGGCTTTCTTT
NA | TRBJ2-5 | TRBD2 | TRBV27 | CATEPGTSGSSLETQYF | TGTGCCACCGAGCCCGGGACTAGCGGGAGTAGTTTGGAGACCCAGTACTTC
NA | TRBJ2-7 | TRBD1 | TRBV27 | CASSTTGGTYYEQYF | TGTGCCAGCAGTACTACAGGGGGCACATACTACGAGCAGTACTTC
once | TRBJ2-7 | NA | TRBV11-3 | CASSSGTAWKQYF | TGTGCCAGCAGTTCCGGGACGGCCTGGAAGCAGTACTTC
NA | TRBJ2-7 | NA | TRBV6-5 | CASSSNRVGEQYF | TGTGCCAGCAGTTCCAACAGGGTCGGCGAGCAGTACTTC
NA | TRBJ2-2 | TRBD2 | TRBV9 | CASSVAGGTGELFF | TGTGCCAGCAGCGTAGCCGGGGGGACCGGGGAGCTGTTTTTT
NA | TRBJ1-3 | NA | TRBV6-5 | CASSLRLGNTIYF | TGTGCCAGCAGTCTCAGACTGGGAAACACCATATATTTT
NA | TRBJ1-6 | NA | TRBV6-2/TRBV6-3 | CASSYIGAKGSPLHF | TGTGCCAGCAGTTACATCGGGGCTAAAGGTTCACCCCTCCACTTT
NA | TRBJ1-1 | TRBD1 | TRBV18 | CASSPAGGFDTEAFF | TGTGCCAGCTCACCAGCAGGGGGGTTCGACACTGAAGCTTTCTTT